What follows are 26 T cell receptor beta chains derived from one specimen sequenced in a study of immune characteristics of hereditary and idiopathic chronic pancreatitis. Assay: immunoSEQ multiplex PCR; the TCRdb copy retains only in-frame clones and omits some. Among about 6,000 clones, about 70% were seen once, and the ten largest hold under 8%. Chronic pancreatitis tissue was collected during total pancreatectomy with islet autotransplantation. The sample consisted of pancreas tissue with hereditary chronic pancreatitis. These receptors all come from a human donor with chronic pancreatitis.

This clone appeared a few times. The gene calls are TRBV9 and TRBJ2-1, with D possibly being TRBD2 (6 bases). This CDR3 comprises 14 residues. Per the germline V gene, CDR1 is SGDLS and CDR2 is YYNGEE. V lost 3 bases, J lost 4 bases, and 11 bases lay in between. CDR3: CASSAGGVYNEQFF. DNA for the CDR3: TGTGCCAGCAGCGCCGGCGGGGTTTACAATGAGCAGTTCTTC. Full variable domain (missing parts from reference TRBV9 and TRBJ2-1): DSGVTQTPKHLITATGQRVTLRCSPRSGDLSVYWYQQSLDQGLQFLIQYYNGEERAKGNILERFSAQQFPDLHSELNLSSLELGDSALYFCASSAGGVYNEQFFGPGTRLTVL.

In the case of this clone: Additional DNA sequences in this sample encode the identical CDR3. The chain combines TRBV6-5 with TRBJ2-2; the match to TRBD1 covers 8 bases. The CDR3 runs to 14 residues. Unmatched junction bases numbered 2, after V lost 0 bases and J lost 8 bases. Germline-derived CDR1 and CDR2 are MNHEY and SVGAGI. The CDR3 DNA is TGTGCCAGCAGTTACTCGCAGGGGGCGGGGGAGCTGTTTTTT. It translates to CASSYSQGAGELFF.

The genes are TRBV4-1 and TRBJ1-1; TRBD1 matches 7 bases. V was clipped by 0 bases and J by 9 bases; unmatched bases: 10. Germline V gene data show CDR1 as MGHRA and CDR2 as YSYEKL. The CDR3 has 15 residues. CDR3 region: CASSQDRLLQGQAFF. The CDR3 coding sequence is TGCGCCAGCAGCCAAGATAGGCTTCTACAGGGGCAAGCTTTCTTT.

The chain employs TRBV10-3 and TRBJ2-5, with TRBD2 matching over 13 bases. The CDR3 is made up of 17 amino acids. V shed 0 bases and J 4 bases; nucleotides not matched to a gene: 5. CDR1 is ENHRY and CDR2 is SYGVKD in the germline V gene. CDR3 in amino acids: CAISESRTSGGRETQYF. CDR3 in DNA: TGTGCCATCAGTGAGTCTCGGACTAGCGGGGGAAGAGAGACCCAGTACTTC.

The J gene is TRBJ2-3, the V gene TRBV5-1; possible D gene TRBD2, 5 bases. Germline V gives CDR1 SGHRS, CDR2 YFSETQ. The CDR3 is 14 residues long. Trimming cost V 0 bases and J 6 bases, with 11 bases left between them. CDR3: CASSLGTPSDTQYF. The CDR3 DNA sequence: TGCGCCAGCAGCTTGGGGACTCCGTCCGATACGCAGTATTTT.

Relative to its sample, this clone is large. The rearrangement links TRBV6-5 to TRBJ1-2; 7 nucleotides line up with TRBD1. The J segment lost 3 bases and the V segment lost 3 bases, leaving 4 bases of the junction unmatched. CDR1 is MNHEY, CDR2 SVGAGI, per germline. The CDR3 runs to 14 residues. CDR3 sequence: CASSYNRGDYGYTF. DNA for the CDR3: TGTGCCAGCAGTTATAACAGGGGTGACTATGGCTACACCTTC.

The genes are TRBV3-1 (or the pseudogene TRBV3-2) and TRBJ2-3; weak D call: TRBD2 (5 bases). The germline V gene encodes CDR1 LGHDT and CDR2 YNNKEL (reference sequence). This CDR3 comprises 16 residues. V lost 4 bases and J 0 bases, leaving 14 bases between the germline ends. The CDR3 DNA sequence: TGTGCCAGCAGCCTTCGGACTCTTAAAAGCACAGATACGCAGTATTTT. Protein sequence: CASSLRTLKSTDTQYF.

This clone was counted once. The CDR3 sequence is CASTSGVGTEAFF. The DNA for the CDR3 is TGTGCCAGCACCTCAGGGGTAGGGACTGAAGCTTTCTTT. The V and J genes are TRBV7-2 and TRBJ1-1; D might be TRBD1 (6 bases). The V gene lost 7 bases and the J gene lost 5 bases, with 14 bases spanning the gap. Germline values: CDR1 SGHTA, CDR2 FQGNSA. The CDR3 runs to 13 residues. Supplemented by reference TRBV7-2 and TRBJ1-1, the full variable domain reads GAGVSQSPSNKVTEKGKDVELRCDPISGHTALYWYRQSLGQGLEFLIYFQGNSAPDKSGLPSDRFSAERTGGSVSTLTIQRTQQEDSAVYLCASTSGVGTEAFFGQGTRLTVV.

Worth noting for this clone: Other DNA sequences in the sample encode the same CDR3. The chain employs TRBV6-5 and TRBJ2-7; D perhaps matches TRBD2 (5 bases). Germline CDR1 reads MNHEY; CDR2 reads SVGAGI. The germline V and J ends were trimmed by 0 bases and 5 bases, with 8 bases remaining between them. The CDR3 runs to 13 residues. The CDR3 spells CASSYSRGHEQYF. CDR3 nucleotide sequence: TGTGCCAGCAGTTACTCGAGAGGGCACGAGCAGTACTTC.

The genes are TRBV4-3 and TRBJ2-3; maybe TRBD2 (7 bases). Trimming removed 4 bases from V and 6 bases from J, with 20 bases in between. CDR1 and CDR2 (germline): LGHNA, YSLEER. The CDR3 covers 16 residues. The chain's CDR3 is CASSPNVGGGADTQYF. The CDR3 DNA sequence: TGCGCCAGCAGCCCGAACGTCGGAGGGGGGGCGGATACGCAGTATTTT.

The chain links TRBV18 to TRBJ2-5, with D unresolved. Germline V gene data show CDR1 as KGHSH and CDR2 as LQKENI. The CDR3 extends over 13 amino acids. The ends were cut back, 6 bases at V and 0 bases at J, with 8 bases in the middle. CDR3 sequence (DNA): TGTGCCAGCTCCAACACGAACCAAGAGACCCAGTACTTC. Amino acids: CASSNTNQETQYF.

This sequence joins TRBV9 and TRBJ2-5; TRBD2 aligns across 11 bases. The V and J ends lost 3 bases and 1 base, in that order; junction bases with no gene match: 5. Germline CDR1 is SGDLS and CDR2 is YYNGEE. This CDR3 is 16 amino acids long. The CDR3 reads CASSDLAGGPQETQYF. The CDR3 nucleotides are TGTGCCAGCAGCGACCTAGCGGGGGGCCCCCAAGAGACCCAGTACTTC.

The chain combines TRBV5-1 with TRBJ2-1; 8 bases align to TRBD2. The J segment lost 0 bases and the V segment lost 1 base, leaving 3 bases of the junction unmatched. The CDR3 consists of 16 residues. Germline V gene data show CDR1 as SGHRS and CDR2 as YFSETQ. The CDR3 DNA follows: TGCGCCAGCAGCTTGAGCGGGGGTTACTCCTACAATGAGCAGTTCTTC. It encodes CASSLSGGYSYNEQFF.

The V and J genes are TRBV6-1 and TRBJ2-7, with D hard to call. The V end was cut by 0 bases, the J end by 2 bases, with 8 bases between. The CDR3 totals 14 residues. Germline CDR1 reads MNHNS; CDR2 reads SASEGT. The CDR3 DNA follows: TGTGCCAGCAGTGAAGCAGACGAGGCCTACGAGCAGTACTTC. Translation: CASSEADEAYEQYF.

The rearrangement joins TRBV11-3 to TRBJ2-1; a possible D gene is TRBD2 (6 bases). The CDR3 has 14 amino acids. CDR1 and CDR2 (germline): SGHNT, YENEEA. V lost 3 bases and J 9 bases, leaving 15 bases between the germline ends. The CDR3 nucleotides are TGTGCCAGCAGCTTCCGGGGTGGGGGAGGTGAGCAGTTCTTC. Protein product: CASSFRGGGGEQFF.

The sample holds a few counts of this clone. The rearrangement uses TRBV11-3 and TRBJ1-1; D might be TRBD1 (6 bases). Deletions cut 2 bases from V and 1 base from J, with 8 bases between. CDR1 SGHNT and CDR2 YENEEA come from the germline V gene. The CDR3 contains 14 residues. The CDR3 DNA sequence: TGTGCCAGCAGCTTAAGGGGGAGGAACACTGAAGCTTTCTTT. It yields the protein CASSLRGRNTEAFF.

This rearrangement joins TRBV25-1 to TRBJ2-5, with D possibly called TRBD1 or TRBD2 (6 bases each). Trimming pared 3 bases from V and 0 bases from J, leaving 14 bases between. This CDR3 has 16 amino acids. The germline V gene has CDR1 MGHDK and CDR2 SYGVNS. The CDR3 here is CASSDGGKSYQETQYF. CDR3 in DNA: TGTGCCAGCAGTGACGGGGGCAAATCGTACCAAGAGACCCAGTACTTC.

The V call is TRBV6-2 or TRBV6-3, the J call TRBJ1-2; 7 nucleotides line up with TRBD1. V shed 6 bases and J 8 bases; nucleotides not matched to a gene: 18. The length of the CDR3 is 16 residues. Germline V lookup: CDR1 MNHEY, CDR2 SVGEGT. The CDR3 here is CASSRTTTGSERGYTF. The CDR3 region has the DNA TGTGCCAGCAGCCGAACCACGACAGGGTCGGAGAGGGGCTACACCTTC.

The rearrangement joins TRBV20-1 to TRBJ2-5; 7 bases agree with TRBD1. V trimming: 7 bases; J trimming: 2 bases; junction bases outside the gene matches: 1. Germline-derived CDR1 and CDR2 are DFQATT and SNEGSKA (reference sequence). The CDR3 is 11 residues long. The CDR3 DNA follows: TGCAGTGGGACAGGACAAGAGACCCAGTACTTC. Protein: CSGTGQETQYF.

The rearrangement joins TRBV4-2 to TRBJ2-1; 15 positions agree with TRBD2. V was pared by 1 base and J by 2 bases, with 3 bases of the junction left unmatched. The V gene's germline CDR1 is LGHNA and CDR2 YNFKEQ. This CDR3 contains 18 residues. The CDR3 nucleotides are TGTGCCAGCAGCCAAGGGACTAGCGGGGGGGCCCCCTACAATGAGCAGTTCTTC. Its translation is CASSQGTSGGAPYNEQFF.

The rearrangement uses TRBV4-1 and TRBJ2-2, with D unclear. The CDR3 contains 15 residues. V was pared by 2 bases and J by 6 bases, with 13 bases between. The germline gives CDR1 MGHRA, CDR2 YSYEKL. The CDR3 region is CASSQFILSPGELFF. The CDR3 region has the DNA TGCGCCAGCAGCCAATTTATTCTAAGCCCCGGGGAGCTGTTTTTT.

The V and J genes are TRBV3-1 (or the pseudogene TRBV3-2) and TRBJ1-1, with TRBD1 matching over 7 bases. The CDR3 is made up of 13 amino acids. V gave up 0 bases and J gave up 5 bases; unmatched junction bases: 0. Germline assignment: CDR1 LGHDT and CDR2 YNNKEL (reference sequence). CDR3 residues: CASSQETGTEAFF. For the CDR3, the DNA is TGTGCCAGCAGCCAAGAGACAGGGACTGAAGCTTTCTTT.

The CDR3, as DNA: TGTGCCAGCAGCGTCGGGACCGCCTCCTACGAGCAGTACGTC. This codes for CASSVGTASYEQYV. The chain uses TRBV7-8 and TRBJ2-7; D tentatively reads TRBD1 or TRBD2 (5 bases each). The V gene lost 5 bases and the J gene lost 0 bases, with 11 bases spanning the gap. Germline CDR1 and CDR2: SGHVS and FQNEAQ. This CDR3 has 14 residues.

This sequence joins TRBV6-5 and TRBJ2-1, with 7 bases identical to TRBD1. The trim removed 6 bases at V and 11 bases at J, leaving 4 bases unmatched. CDR1 and CDR2 (germline): MNHEY, SVGAGI. The CDR3 is 11 residues long. The CDR3 here is CASRRDSQQFF. The CDR3 nucleotides read TGTGCCAGCAGACGGGACAGCCAGCAGTTCTTC.

The chain couples TRBV6-5 to TRBJ2-7, with a tentative D call TRBD1 (5 bases). CDR3 length: 15 amino acids. Germline-derived CDR1 and CDR2 are MNHEY and SVGAGI. V was trimmed by 7 bases and J by 0 bases, leaving 16 bases between them. CDR3: CASNMEGAGSYEQYV. In DNA, the CDR3 is TGTGCCAGCAATATGGAAGGGGCTGGCTCCTACGAGCAGTACGTC.

This clone was counted only a few times. The chain recombines TRBV20-1 with TRBJ2-3; weak D call: TRBD2 (6 bases). Between the trimmed V and J ends, which lost 7 bases and 1 base, there was a span of 6 bases. Per the germline V gene, CDR1 is DFQATT and CDR2 is SNEGSKA (reference sequence). The CDR3 is made up of 11 amino acids. The CDR3, as DNA: TGCAGTGGGGAGGGCACAGATACGCAGTATTTT. It translates to CSGEGTDTQYF.